The rows below give T cell receptor beta chains drawn from one sample of a study of cytomegalovirus exposure and HLA in healthy donors. Clones were sequenced by immunoSEQ multiplex PCR, and TCRdb holds only the in-frame ones, with some missing. Of approximately 190,000 clones listed, roughly 82% were seen once; the top ten hold around 2.8%. Sequencing was carried out using PBMCs. Receptor source: a woman in her forties or fifties in good health and CMV-seropositive. CDR3s include the opening cysteine and the closing phenylalanine or tryptophan. Fields, in order: J gene, clone size, V gene, D gene, CDR3 DNA, CDR3 protein. The D gene is left open where the match is weak. A row's size may be missing; if present it is once, few, many or a size class.

>TRBJ2-7|NA|TRBV11-3|NA
TGTGCCAGCAGCTCAGAAGGGACTCCGGGCGGGGAGCAGTACTTC
CASSSEGTPGGEQYF
>TRBJ2-7|NA|TRBV10-3|TRBD1
TGTGCCATTGCCGGGACAGGGGCCTACGAGCAGTACTTC
CAIAGTGAYEQYF
>TRBJ2-1|NA|TRBV6-5|TRBD1
TGTGCCAGCAGGACAGGGAGCTCCTACAATGAGCAGTTCTTC
CASRTGSSYNEQFF
>TRBJ2-7|NA|TRBV4-2|NA
TGTGCCAGCAGCCAAGTACCCTACGAGCAGTACTTC
CASSQVPYEQYF
>TRBJ2-1|NA|TRBV7-7|TRBD2
TGTGCTAGCAGCTTAGCGGGAGGTGAGCAGTTCTTC
CASSLAGGEQFF
>TRBJ2-7|once|TRBV18|TRBD2
TGTGCCAGCTCACCACAGGGACTAGGGAGCTCCTACGAGCAGTACTTC
CASSPQGLGSSYEQYF
>TRBJ2-3|once|TRBV10-3|TRBD2
TGTGCCACCAGGACTAGCGGGGGGCAGGGAGATACGCAGTATTTT
CATRTSGGQGDTQYF
>TRBJ1-2|NA|TRBV7-9|TRBD1
TGTGCCAGCAGCTTCCAGGGGGCTGAAGGCTACACCTTC
CASSFQGAEGYTF
>TRBJ2-5|NA|TRBV6-1|TRBD1
TGTGCCAGGGGAAAGACAGGGGGCGAGACCCAGTACTTC
CARGKTGGETQYF
>TRBJ2-7|NA|TRBV7-2|NA
TGTGCCGGCTGGTGGCGGGGGAAGGGGGACGAGCAGTACTTC
CAGWWRGKGDEQYF
>TRBJ2-3|NA|TRBV7-3|NA
TGTGCCAGCAGCTTAGTGGGGGGGGCAGCCGATACGCAGTATTTT
CASSLVGGAADTQYF
>TRBJ2-1|NA|TRBV11-3|TRBD2
TGTGCCAGCAGCGGCCGACTAGCGGGGGAACATGAGCAGTTCTTC
CASSGRLAGEHEQFF
>TRBJ2-3|NA|TRBV29-1|NA
TGCAGCGTTGAAGGTCCCTATAAGATAGCGGTGGGCACAGATACGCAGTATTTT
CSVEGPYKIAVGTDTQYF
>TRBJ2-5|NA|TRBV7-3|TRBD2
TGTGCCAGCAGCATAAGCGGGGGGGCGGGAGAGACCCAGTACTTC
CASSISGGAGETQYF
>TRBJ2-1|NA|TRBV4-3|NA
TGCGCCAGCAGCCAAGGGAGAGGGCCTTCCTACAATGAGCAGTTCTTC
CASSQGRGPSYNEQFF
>TRBJ2-2|NA|TRBV13|TRBD1
TGTGCCAGCAGCCCCAGCCCGGGACAGGGTCCCGGGGAGCTGTTTTTT
CASSPSPGQGPGELFF
>TRBJ2-2|NA|TRBV5-8|TRBD2
TGTGCCAGCAGTGCCGGGACTACCTTCACCGGGGAGCTGTTTTTT
CASSAGTTFTGELFF
>TRBJ1-1|NA|TRBV10-3|TRBD1
TGTGCCATCAGTGGGAGGACAGGGGGCGCAAGCACTGAAGCTTTCTTT
CAISGRTGGASTEAFF
>TRBJ1-2|once|TRBV4-1|NA
TGCGCCAGCAGCCAAGTTGGTAAGGACAGACGAGAGGGCTACACCTTC
CASSQVGKDRREGYTF
>TRBJ1-3|NA|TRBV10-3|TRBD1
TGTGCCATCAGTGAGTCGATGGGACAGACCTCTGGAAGCACCATATATTTT
CAISESMGQTSGSTIYF
>TRBJ1-1|NA|TRBV5-5|TRBD1
TGTGCCAGCAGCACCGGACAGGGGATGTACACTGAAGCTTTCTTT
CASSTGQGMYTEAFF
>TRBJ2-5|once|TRBV2|NA
TGTGCCAGCTCAACAGGGTCAGAGACCCAGTACTTC
CASSTGSETQYF